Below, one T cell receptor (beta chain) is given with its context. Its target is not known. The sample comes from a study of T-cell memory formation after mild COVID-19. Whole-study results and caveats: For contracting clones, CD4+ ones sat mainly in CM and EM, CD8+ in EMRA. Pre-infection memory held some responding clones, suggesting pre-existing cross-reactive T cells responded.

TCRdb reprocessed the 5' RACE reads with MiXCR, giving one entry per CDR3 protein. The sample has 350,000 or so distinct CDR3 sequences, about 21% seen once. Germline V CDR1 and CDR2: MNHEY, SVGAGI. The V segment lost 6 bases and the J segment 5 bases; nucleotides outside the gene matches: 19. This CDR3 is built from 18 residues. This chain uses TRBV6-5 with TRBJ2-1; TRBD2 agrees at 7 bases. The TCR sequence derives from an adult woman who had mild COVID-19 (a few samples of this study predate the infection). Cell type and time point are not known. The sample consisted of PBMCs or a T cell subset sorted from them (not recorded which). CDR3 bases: TGTGCCAGCAGGCGACACTGGTCCGGGCGGGAGAGCAACAATGAGCAGTTCTTC. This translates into CASRRHWSGRESNNEQFF.